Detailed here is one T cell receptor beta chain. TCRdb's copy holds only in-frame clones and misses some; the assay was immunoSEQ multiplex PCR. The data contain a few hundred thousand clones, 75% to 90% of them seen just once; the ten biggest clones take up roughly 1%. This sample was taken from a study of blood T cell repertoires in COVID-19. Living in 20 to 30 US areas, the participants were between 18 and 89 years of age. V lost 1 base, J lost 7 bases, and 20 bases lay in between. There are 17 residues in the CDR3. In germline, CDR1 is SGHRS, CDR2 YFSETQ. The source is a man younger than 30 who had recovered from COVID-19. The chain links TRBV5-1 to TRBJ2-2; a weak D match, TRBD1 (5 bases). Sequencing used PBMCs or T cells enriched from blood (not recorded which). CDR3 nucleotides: TGCGCCAGCAGCTTGAAATTTCGTGGCCAGGGATTCGGGGAGCTGTTTTTT. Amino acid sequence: CASSLKFRGQGFGELFF.